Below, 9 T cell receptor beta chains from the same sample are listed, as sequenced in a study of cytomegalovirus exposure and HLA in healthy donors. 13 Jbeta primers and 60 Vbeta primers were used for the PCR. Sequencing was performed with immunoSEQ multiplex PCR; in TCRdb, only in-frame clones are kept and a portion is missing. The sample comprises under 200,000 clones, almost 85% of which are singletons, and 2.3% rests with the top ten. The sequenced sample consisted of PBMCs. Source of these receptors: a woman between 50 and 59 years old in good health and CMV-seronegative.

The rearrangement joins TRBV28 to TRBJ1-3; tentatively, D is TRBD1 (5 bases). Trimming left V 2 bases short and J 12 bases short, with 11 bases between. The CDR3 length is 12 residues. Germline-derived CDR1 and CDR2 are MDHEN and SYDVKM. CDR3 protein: CASSLQGRGIYF. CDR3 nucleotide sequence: TGTGCCAGCAGTTTACAGGGAAGGGGCATATATTTT.

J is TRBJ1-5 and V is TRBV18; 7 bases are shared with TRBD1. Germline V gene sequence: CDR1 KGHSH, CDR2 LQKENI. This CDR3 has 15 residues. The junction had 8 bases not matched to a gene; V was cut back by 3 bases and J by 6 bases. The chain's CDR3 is CASSPSTGYVQPQHF. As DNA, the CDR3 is TGTGCCAGCTCACCGTCGACAGGGTACGTTCAGCCCCAGCATTTT.

The CDR3 sequence: CASSLVTGGFSYEQYF. As DNA, the CDR3 is TGTGCCAGCAGCTTGGTGACAGGGGGATTTTCCTACGAGCAGTACTTC. This chain links TRBV5-6 with TRBJ2-7; the match to TRBD1 covers 9 bases. The V gene's germline CDR1 is SGHDT and CDR2 YYEEEE. V was pared by 0 bases and J by 1 base, with 5 bases of the junction left unmatched. This CDR3 has 16 residues.

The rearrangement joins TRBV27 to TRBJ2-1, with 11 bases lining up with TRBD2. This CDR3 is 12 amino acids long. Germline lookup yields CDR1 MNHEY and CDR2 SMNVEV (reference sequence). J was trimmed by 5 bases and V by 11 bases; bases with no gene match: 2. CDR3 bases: TGTGCCGCTAGCGGGAGGCACAATGAGCAGTTCTTC. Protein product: CAASGRHNEQFF.

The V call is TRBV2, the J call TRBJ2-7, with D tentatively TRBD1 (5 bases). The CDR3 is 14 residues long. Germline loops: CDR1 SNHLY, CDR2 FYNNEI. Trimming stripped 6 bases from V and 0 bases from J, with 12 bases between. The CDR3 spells CASSFRQYSYEQYF. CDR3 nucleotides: TGTGCCAGCAGCTTTAGACAGTACTCCTACGAGCAGTACTTC. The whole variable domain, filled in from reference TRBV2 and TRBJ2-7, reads EPEVTQTPSHQVTQMGQEVILRCVPISNHLYFYWYRQILGQKVEFLVSFYNNEISEKSEIFDDQFSVERPDGSNFTLKIRSTKLEDSAMYFCASSFRQYSYEQYFGPGTRLTVT.

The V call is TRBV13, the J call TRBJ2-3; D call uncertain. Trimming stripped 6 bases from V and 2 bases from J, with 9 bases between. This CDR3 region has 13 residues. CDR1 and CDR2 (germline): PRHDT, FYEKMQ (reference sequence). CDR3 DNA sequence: TGTGCCAGCAGACCTTACAACACAGATACGCAGTATTTT. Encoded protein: CASRPYNTDTQYF.

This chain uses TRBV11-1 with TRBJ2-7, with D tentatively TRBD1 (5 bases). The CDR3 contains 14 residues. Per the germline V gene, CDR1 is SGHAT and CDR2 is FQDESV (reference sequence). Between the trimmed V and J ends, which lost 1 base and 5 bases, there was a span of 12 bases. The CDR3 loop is CASSLGQGVDEQYF. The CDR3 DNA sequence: TGTGCCAGCAGCTTAGGGCAGGGTGTCGACGAGCAGTACTTC.

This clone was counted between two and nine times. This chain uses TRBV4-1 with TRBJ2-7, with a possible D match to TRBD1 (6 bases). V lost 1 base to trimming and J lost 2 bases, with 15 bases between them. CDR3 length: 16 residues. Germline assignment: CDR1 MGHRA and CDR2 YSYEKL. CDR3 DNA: TGCGCCAGCAGCCAAGGGCGACAGGCGGGTACCTACGAGCAGTACTTC. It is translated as CASSQGRQAGTYEQYF.

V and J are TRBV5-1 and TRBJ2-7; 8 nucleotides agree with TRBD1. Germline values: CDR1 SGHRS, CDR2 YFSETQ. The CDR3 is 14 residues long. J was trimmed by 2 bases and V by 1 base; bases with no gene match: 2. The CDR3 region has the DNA TGCGCCAGCAGCTTGAGCAGGGGGCCCTACGAGCAGTACTTC. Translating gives CASSLSRGPYEQYF.